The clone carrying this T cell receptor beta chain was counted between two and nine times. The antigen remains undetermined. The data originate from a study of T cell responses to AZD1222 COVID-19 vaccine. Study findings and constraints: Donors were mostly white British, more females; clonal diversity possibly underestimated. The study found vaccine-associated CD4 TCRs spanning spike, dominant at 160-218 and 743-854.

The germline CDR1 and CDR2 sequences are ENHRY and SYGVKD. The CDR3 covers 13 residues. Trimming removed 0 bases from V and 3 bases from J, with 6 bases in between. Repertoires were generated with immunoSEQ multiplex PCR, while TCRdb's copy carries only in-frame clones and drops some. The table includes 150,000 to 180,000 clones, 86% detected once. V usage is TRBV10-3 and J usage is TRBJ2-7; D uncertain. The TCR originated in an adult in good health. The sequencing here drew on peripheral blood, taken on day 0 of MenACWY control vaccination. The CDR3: CAISESQDYEQYV. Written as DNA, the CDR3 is TGTGCCATCAGTGAGTCGCAGGACTACGAGCAGTACGTC.